This TCR beta chain was recovered during a study of early T cells in non-severe SARS-CoV-2 infection. Across the study: From unsorted whole blood, bulk RNA was sequenced, and the chains remained unpaired.

Separate cDNA molecules each had unique molecular identifiers attached to them. Via MiXCR, TCRdb re-called the 5' RACE reads, giving one row per CDR3 protein. The sample gives some 78,000 distinct CDR3 sequences, less than 15% of which show up once; 6% is in the top ten. This clonotype was picked up many times. Its antigen is not known. The CDR3 runs to 13 residues. Germline lookup yields CDR1 SGHRS and CDR2 YFSETQ. V was pared by 0 bases and J by 7 bases, with 8 bases between. Whole-study findings and limits: Anti-spike CD8 responses were favored by VDJdb matching, which missed private and CD4 specificities.

The gene calls are TRBV5-1 and TRBJ1-5, with D tentatively TRBD1 (5 bases). This receptor was obtained from an adult who was a healthcare worker with PCR-confirmed SARS-CoV-2 infection or an uninfected control (not recorded which). The sequencing input was whole blood. This CDR3 is CASSLDRSQPQHF. CDR3 nucleotides: TGCGCCAGCAGCTTGGACAGGAGCCAGCCCCAGCATTTT.